The T cell receptor beta chain described here comes from a study of shared T cell receptors in the human thymus (dated by TCRdb to the early 2020s). About the full investigation: The study investigated the way shared, self-reactive T-cell receptor alpha chains are produced in the human thymus.

This clone was counted a single time. Its binding antigen is unknown. Base qualities are not at hand, and no much larger clone is one base apart. Sequences MNHEY (CDR1) and SMNVEV (CDR2) are obtained from the germline V gene (reference sequence). Between the V and J ends, shortened by 2 bases and 0 bases respectively, the junction contains 6 bases. Measured from the cysteine to the phenylalanine, the CDR3 is 14 residues long. The kept DNA is CDR3 alone, 42 bases in frame from the first base. The library was built by means of the immunoSEQ multiplex PCR assay. The table was pulled from immuneACCESS by TCRdb, which kept in-frame rearrangements only. Such tables lose some clones; where checked, under half of the loss comes from unresolved V genes, and the rest has no known cause. Here the sample has hundreds of thousands of clones; more than 75% occur a single time. The ten largest clones capture 0.008% to 0.011% of the sample.

This sample also appeared in a second study, on human thymus T cells. The second paper states: In Finland, the donors were immunologically healthy infants who were having open corrective cardiac surgery for congenital heart defects. Thymus tissue was obtained as surgical resects removed during corrective cardiac surgery. Biased V and J gene segment usage appeared to be present in both thymic and peripheral blood repertoires. According to the related research, thymic TCR repertoires were highly overlapping among unrelated individuals. The study characterized TCR alpha and beta repertoires from under 10 infant thymus samples and a few related peripheral blood samples. The cohort included six male and two female infants, with donor ages spanning 7 to 244 days. After being mechanically released from the tissue, thymocytes were kept at -70 degrees C in pellets of roughly 9.5-31 million cells. A QIAsymphony instrument was used to extract genomic DNA from frozen cell pellets. The immunoSEQ multiplex PCR assay was used to amplify the TCRB and TCRAD loci from a standardized quantity of quality-controlled genomic DNA. The amplicons spanned the V(D)J region and were long enough to cover the CDR3 and allow V and J genes to be identified. Through the commercial immunoSEQ service, the amplicons were sequenced on an Illumina platform. Primer bias and sequencing errors were corrected using previously described methods, and TCRAD and TCRB definitions followed the IMGT database. immunoSEQ Analyzer 3.0 and VDJTools were used for repertoire analysis, which covered basic statistics, V/J segment usage, diversity estimates, rarefaction and pairwise overlap. Diversity was estimated with Chao1, ChaoE, Efron-Thisted, Shannon and inverse Simpson indices, and also on datasets down-sampled to the smallest sample. Repertoire overlap used strict matching of CDR3 nucleotide sequence, V gene and J gene, with Jaccard-based multidimensional scaling clustering. Thymus samples yielded on average about 810,000 unique TCRB clonotypes, compared with some 89,000 from blood samples.

The V and J segments used are TRBV27 and TRBJ2-3, with a weak D call of TRBD2 (5 bases match). This receptor was taken from a boy younger than two with a congenital heart defect. Donor details come from another sample of the same person, matched by shared clones. Sequences were obtained from thymocytes. CDR3 region: CASSLGGSTDTQYF. In nucleotide form, the sequence is TGTGCCAGCAGTTTAGGCGGGAGCACAGATACGCAGTATTTT.